Sequencing of this TCR beta chain was carried out in a study of post-analysis software for immune sequencing data. Across the study: Patients with relapsing-remitting, secondary progressive and progressive-relapsing multiple sclerosis courses were all represented. Study-wide results and caveats: The study found significantly lower normalized Chao1 diversity in multiple sclerosis patients than in controls. Co-batched samples clustered tightly together by F measure. Elevated frequency relative to controls characterized four or five TRBV segments in patients, TRBV5-6, TRBV5-1 and TRBV20-1 among them.

In germline, CDR1 is SQVTM, CDR2 ANQGSEA. CDR3 length equals 14 residues. V was cut by 6 bases and J by 3 bases, with 15 bases left in between. This clonotype was recorded a few times. Its target is not known. Tagging with unique molecular identifiers was a feature of the TCR beta cDNA libraries. TCRdb called the PCR reads again in MiXCR, with one record for every CDR3 protein. This table has approximately 570,000 distinct CDR3 sequences, roughly 45% appearing once. The specimen was blood. The receptor was derived from a girl aged 5-17 years with multiple sclerosis. J is TRBJ2-1 and V is TRBV29-1; TRBD1 or TRBD2 may be the D gene (5 bases each). This CDR3 is CSVRLTGRYNEQFF. CDR3 nucleotide sequence: TGCAGCGTGAGGCTGACGGGGCGCTACAATGAGCAGTTCTTC.